This TCR beta chain was sequenced during a study of shared clonotypes between healthy human individuals. Looking at the study overall: Each donor's CD8 memory used one plate, CD8 naive two, each CD4 subset three.

Profiling relied on immunoSEQ multiplex PCR, and the TCRdb table lists in-frame clones only, not all of them. The table shows approximately 330,000 clones, with 73% occurring only once. Broader study findings: In a handful of donors, around 5% of naive CD4 clonotypes appeared in common.

Within Nashville, Tennessee resided all donors, each a Caucasian adult. A note on this clone: What it binds is unknown.

Sequencing used memory CD4+ T cells sorted from blood. The subset was: CD45RA-negative fraction. This clonotype was sampled from a man aged 30 to 45 in good health.

CDR3: CSAVGTEQYF. In DNA, the CDR3 is TGCAGTGCTGTAGGCACCGAGCAGTACTTC. J is TRBJ2-7 and V is TRBV20-1, with no clear D. The CDR3 length is 10 residues. Germline loops: CDR1 DFQATT, CDR2 SNEGSKA (reference sequence). Trimming removed 5 bases from V and 6 bases from J, with 8 bases in between.